Listed here is a single TCR beta chain. This specimen comes from a study of CD8 T cells in Susac syndrome. From germline, CDR1 is SQVTM and CDR2 ANQGSEA. Trimming took 1 base from V and 7 from J; bases not matched to a gene: 8. This CDR3 comprises 14 residues. Reverse transcription used about 0.45 to 1 ug RNA and random hexamers. MiXCR was run by TCRdb on the immunoSEQ multiplex PCR reads, yielding one entry per CDR3 protein. The profile shows 70,000 to 100,000 distinct CDR3 sequences, 90% to 95% of them singletons. Sequencing of TCR beta, carried out with a high-throughput approach, was applied to CD8+ and CD4+ T cells from the blood. Healthy donors matched for age and sex were used as controls.

This TCR came from a human donor in good health. The rearrangement uses TRBV29-1 and TRBJ2-7; the match to TRBD1 covers 9 bases. Sample: CD8+ T cells from PBMCs. The CDR3 DNA follows: TGCAGCGTTGAAGCCGGGACAGGGAATTGGGAGCAGTACTTC. Its translation: CSVEAGTGNWEQYF.